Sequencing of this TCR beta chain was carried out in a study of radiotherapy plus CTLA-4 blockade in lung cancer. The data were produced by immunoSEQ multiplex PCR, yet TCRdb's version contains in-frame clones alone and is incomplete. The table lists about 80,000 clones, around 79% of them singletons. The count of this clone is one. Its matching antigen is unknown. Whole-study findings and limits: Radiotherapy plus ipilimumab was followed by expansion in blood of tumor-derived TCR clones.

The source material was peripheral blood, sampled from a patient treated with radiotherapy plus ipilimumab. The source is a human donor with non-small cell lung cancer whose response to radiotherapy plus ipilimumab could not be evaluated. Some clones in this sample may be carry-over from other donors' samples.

CDR3 region: CASSPRAGANVLTF. For the CDR3, the DNA is TGTGCCAGCAGCCCACGGGCTGGGGCCAACGTCCTGACTTTC. The rearrangement links TRBV2 to TRBJ2-6; D uncertain. The CDR3 extends over 14 amino acids. Germline values: CDR1 SNHLY, CDR2 FYNNEI. V lost 6 bases and J lost 2, with 8 bases in between.